This T cell receptor beta chain emerged from a study of shared clonotypes between healthy human individuals. Overall study results and limits: Rarefaction revealed incomplete sorted-subset sequencing despite large depth.

The CDR3 has 13 amino acids. The J segment lost 4 bases and the V segment lost 2 bases, leaving 0 bases of the junction unmatched. Germline CDR1 reads MDHEN; CDR2 reads SYDVKM. An approximately 220 ng quantity of DNA, roughly 30,000 T cell genomes, went into the sorted-subset replicate PCRs. Libraries were prepared by immunoSEQ multiplex PCR; TCRdb keeps only in-frame clonotypes and omits some of them. This sample yields roughly 2.1 million clones, of which 90% to 95% are seen a single time; 1.5% to 2% belongs to the top ten. As for this clone: Its target is not known.

Only CD45RO-negative cells positively selected for CCR7 counted as naive CD8 cells, so terminally differentiated effector memory CD45RA+ cells were excluded. This TCR was sampled from a man in his late teens or twenties in good health. Some clones in this sample may be carry-over from other donors' samples. The sample taken for sequencing was naive CD8+ T cells from PBMCs. V usage is TRBV28 and J usage is TRBJ2-3; the match to TRBD2 covers 7 bases. For the CDR3, the DNA is TGTGCCAGCAGTTTACTAGCGGCAGATACGCAGTATTTT. This translates into CASSLLAADTQYF.